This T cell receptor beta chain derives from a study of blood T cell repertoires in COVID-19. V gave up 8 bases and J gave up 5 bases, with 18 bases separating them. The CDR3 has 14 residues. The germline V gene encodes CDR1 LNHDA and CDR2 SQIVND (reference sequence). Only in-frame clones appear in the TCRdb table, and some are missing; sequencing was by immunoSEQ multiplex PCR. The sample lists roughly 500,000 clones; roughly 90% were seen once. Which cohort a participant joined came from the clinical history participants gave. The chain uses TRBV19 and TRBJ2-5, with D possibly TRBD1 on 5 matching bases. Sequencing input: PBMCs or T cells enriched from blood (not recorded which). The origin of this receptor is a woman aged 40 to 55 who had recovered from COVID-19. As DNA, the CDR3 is TGTGCCAGTCAATCCGGACATAGCCCGGAGACCCAGTACTTC. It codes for CASQSGHSPETQYF.